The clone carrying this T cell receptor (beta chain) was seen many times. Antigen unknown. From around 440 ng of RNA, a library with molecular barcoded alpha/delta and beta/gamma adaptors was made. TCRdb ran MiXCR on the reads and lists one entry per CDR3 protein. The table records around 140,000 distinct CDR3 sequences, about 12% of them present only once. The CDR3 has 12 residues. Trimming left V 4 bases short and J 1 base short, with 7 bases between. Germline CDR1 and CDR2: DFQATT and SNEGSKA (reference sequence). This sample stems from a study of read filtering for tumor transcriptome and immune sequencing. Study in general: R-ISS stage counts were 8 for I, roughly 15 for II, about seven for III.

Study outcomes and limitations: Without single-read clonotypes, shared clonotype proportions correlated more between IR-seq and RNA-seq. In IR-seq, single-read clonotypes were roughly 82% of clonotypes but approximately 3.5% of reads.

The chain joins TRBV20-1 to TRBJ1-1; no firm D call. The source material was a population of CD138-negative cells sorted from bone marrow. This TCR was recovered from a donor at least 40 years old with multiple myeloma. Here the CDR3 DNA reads TGCAGTGCTAAACAAGGGAACACTGAAGCTTTCTTT. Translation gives CSAKQGNTEAFF.